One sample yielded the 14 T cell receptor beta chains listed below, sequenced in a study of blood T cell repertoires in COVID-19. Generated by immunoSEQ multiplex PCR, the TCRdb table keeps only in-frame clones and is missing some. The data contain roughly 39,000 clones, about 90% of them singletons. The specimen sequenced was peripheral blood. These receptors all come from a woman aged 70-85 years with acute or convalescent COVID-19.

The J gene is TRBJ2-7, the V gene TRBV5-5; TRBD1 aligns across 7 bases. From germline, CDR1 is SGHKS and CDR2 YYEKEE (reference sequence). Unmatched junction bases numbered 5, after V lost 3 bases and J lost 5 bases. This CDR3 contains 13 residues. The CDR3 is CASSSDRANEQYV. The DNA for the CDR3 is TGTGCCAGCAGCTCAGACAGGGCCAACGAGCAGTACGTC.

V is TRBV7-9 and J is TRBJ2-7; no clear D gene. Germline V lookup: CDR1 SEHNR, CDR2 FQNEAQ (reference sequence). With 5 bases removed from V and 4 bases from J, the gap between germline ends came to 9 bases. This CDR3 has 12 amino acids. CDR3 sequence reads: CASSPTGYEQYV. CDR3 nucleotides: TGTGCCAGCAGCCCGACGGGTTACGAGCAGTACGTC.

The CDR3: CASSNGQAGANVLTF. CDR3 nucleotide sequence: TGTGCCAGCAGCAACGGACAGGCTGGGGCCAACGTCCTGACTTTC. V and J are TRBV5-6 and TRBJ2-6; 7 bases are a match to TRBD1. V shed 4 bases and J 2 bases; nucleotides not matched to a gene: 3. Germline CDR1 is SGHDT and CDR2 is YYEEEE. The CDR3 totals 15 residues.

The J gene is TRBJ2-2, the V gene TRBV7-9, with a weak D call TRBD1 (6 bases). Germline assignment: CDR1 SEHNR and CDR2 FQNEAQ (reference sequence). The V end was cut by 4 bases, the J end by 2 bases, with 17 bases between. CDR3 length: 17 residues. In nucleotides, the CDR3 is TGTGCCAGCAGCTCAGTGGGCACAGGGCTAAACACCGGGGAGCTGTTTTTT. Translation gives CASSSVGTGLNTGELFF. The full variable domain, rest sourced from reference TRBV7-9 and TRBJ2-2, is DTGVSQNPRHKITKRGQNVTFRCDPISEHNRLYWYRQTLGQGPEFLTYFQNEAQLEKSRLLSDRFSAERPKGSFSTLEIQRTEQGDSAMYLCASSSVGTGLNTGELFFGEGSRLTVL.

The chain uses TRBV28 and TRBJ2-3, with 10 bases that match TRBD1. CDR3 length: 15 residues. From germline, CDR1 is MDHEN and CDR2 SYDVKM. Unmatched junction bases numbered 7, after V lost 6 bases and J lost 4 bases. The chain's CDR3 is CASRWDRGKADTQYF. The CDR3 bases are TGTGCCAGCAGGTGGGACAGGGGCAAAGCAGATACGCAGTATTTT.

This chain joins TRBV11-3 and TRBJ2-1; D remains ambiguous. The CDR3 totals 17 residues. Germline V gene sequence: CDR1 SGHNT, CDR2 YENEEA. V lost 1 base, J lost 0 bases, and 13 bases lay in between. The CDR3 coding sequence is TGTGCCAGCAGCTTAGTCCTCGCAGGTAGCTCCTACAATGAGCAGTTCTTC. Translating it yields CASSLVLAGSSYNEQFF.

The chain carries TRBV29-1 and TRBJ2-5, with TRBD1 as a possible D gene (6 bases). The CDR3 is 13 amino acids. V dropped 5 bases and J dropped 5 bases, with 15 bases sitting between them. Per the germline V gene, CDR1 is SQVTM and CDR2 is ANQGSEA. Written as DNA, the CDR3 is TGCAGCGTTTCATCGGTTCAGGGGGAGACCCAGTACTTC. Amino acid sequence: CSVSSVQGETQYF.

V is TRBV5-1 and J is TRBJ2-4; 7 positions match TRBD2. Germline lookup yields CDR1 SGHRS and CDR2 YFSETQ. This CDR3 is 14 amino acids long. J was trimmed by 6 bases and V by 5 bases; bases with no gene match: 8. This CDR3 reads CASSDGASGNIQYF. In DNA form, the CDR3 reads TGCGCCAGCAGTGACGGGGCTAGCGGAAACATTCAGTACTTC. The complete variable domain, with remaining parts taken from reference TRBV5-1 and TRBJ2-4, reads KAGVTQTPRYLIKTRGQQVTLSCSPISGHRSVSWYQQTPGQGLQFLFEYFSETQRNKGNFPGRFSGRQFSNSRSEMNVSTLELGDSALYLCASSDGASGNIQYFGAGTRLSVL.

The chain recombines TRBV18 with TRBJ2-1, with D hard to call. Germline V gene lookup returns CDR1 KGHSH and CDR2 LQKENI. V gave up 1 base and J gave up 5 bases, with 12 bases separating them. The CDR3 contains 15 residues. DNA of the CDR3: TGTGCCAGCTCACCACTTTGGTCCTACGACAATGAGCAGTTCTTC. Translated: CASSPLWSYDNEQFF.

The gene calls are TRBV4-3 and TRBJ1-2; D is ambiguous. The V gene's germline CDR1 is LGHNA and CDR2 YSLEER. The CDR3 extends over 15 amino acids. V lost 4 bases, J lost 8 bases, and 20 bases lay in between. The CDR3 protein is CASSLSDGLLEGYTF. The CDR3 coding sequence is TGCGCCAGCAGCCTATCCGACGGACTTTTAGAGGGCTACACCTTC.

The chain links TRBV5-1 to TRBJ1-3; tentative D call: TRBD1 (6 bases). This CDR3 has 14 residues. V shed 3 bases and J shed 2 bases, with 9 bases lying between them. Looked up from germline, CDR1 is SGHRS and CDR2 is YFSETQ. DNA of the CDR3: TGCGCCAGCAGCTCCGGGACAACTGGAAACACCATATATTTT. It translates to CASSSGTTGNTIYF. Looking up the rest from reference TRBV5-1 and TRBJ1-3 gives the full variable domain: KAGVTQTPRYLIKTRGQQVTLSCSPISGHRSVSWYQQTPGQGLQFLFEYFSETQRNKGNFPGRFSGRQFSNSRSEMNVSTLELGDSALYLCASSSGTTGNTIYFGEGSWLTVV.

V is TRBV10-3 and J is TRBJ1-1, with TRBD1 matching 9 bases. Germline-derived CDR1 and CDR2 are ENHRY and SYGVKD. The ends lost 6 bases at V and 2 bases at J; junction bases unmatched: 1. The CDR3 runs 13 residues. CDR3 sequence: CAIRDRGNTEAFF. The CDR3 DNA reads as TGTGCCATCAGGGACAGGGGCAACACTGAAGCTTTCTTT.

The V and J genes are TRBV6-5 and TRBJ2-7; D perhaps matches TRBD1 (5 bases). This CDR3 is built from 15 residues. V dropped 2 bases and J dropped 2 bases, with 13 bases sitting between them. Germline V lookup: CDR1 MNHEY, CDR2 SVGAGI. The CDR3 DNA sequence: TGTGCCAGCAGTTACGGGTCAGGGCACACCTACGAGCAGTACGTC. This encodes CASSYGSGHTYEQYV.

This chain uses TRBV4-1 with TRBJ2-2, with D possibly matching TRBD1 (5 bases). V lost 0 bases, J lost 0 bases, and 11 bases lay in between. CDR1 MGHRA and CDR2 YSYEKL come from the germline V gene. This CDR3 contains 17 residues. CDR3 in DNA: TGCGCCAGCAGCCAAGATACCGGCAGGGCGAACACCGGGGAGCTGTTTTTT. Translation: CASSQDTGRANTGELFF.